The 3 T cell receptor beta chains given below trace back to one sample, sequenced in a study of Ad26.COV2.S vaccination and SARS-CoV-2 variants. TCRdb keeps only in-frame clones here, not all; method: immunoSEQ multiplex PCR. This table holds roughly 380,000 clones, around 87% found once. Treatment described: about 20 received Ad26.COV2.S at low or high dose, single or two shots; roughly 5 received placebo; per-sample allocation not given. The investigators took samples on day 63 after the first vaccine or placebo injection. The sequencing used peripheral blood, collected in a trial of Ad26.COV2.S vaccine versus placebo. All receptors come from a person aged 18-60 years who received the Ad26.COV2.S COVID-19 vaccine or a placebo.

This chain connects TRBV30 to TRBJ2-2; TRBD1 matches at 7 bases. Germline V gene sequence: CDR1 GTSNPN, CDR2 SVGIG (reference sequence). This CDR3 spans 13 amino acids. V lost 2 bases, J lost 5 bases, and 2 bases stayed unmatched. The CDR3 loop is CAWSRDRTGELFF. In nucleotides, the CDR3 is TGTGCCTGGAGTAGGGACAGAACCGGGGAGCTGTTTTTT.

The V call is TRBV5-4, the J call TRBJ2-7, with a possible D match to TRBD1 (5 bases). CDR1 and CDR2 (germline): SGHNT, YYREEE (reference sequence). V lost 4 bases to trimming and J lost 0 bases, with 11 bases between them. CDR3 size: 14 residues. CDR3 nucleotide sequence: TGTGCCAGCAGCGACCAGGGAAGCTCCTACGAGCAGTACTTC. This encodes CASSDQGSSYEQYF. The full variable domain, rest sourced from reference TRBV5-4 and TRBJ2-7, is ETGVTQSPTHLIKTRGQQVTLRCSSQSGHNTVSWYQQALGQGPQFIFQYYREEENGRGNFPPRFSGLQFPNYSSELNVNALELDDSALYLCASSDQGSSYEQYFGPGTRLTVT.

The chain recombines TRBV4-3 with TRBJ1-3; D unresolved. V was trimmed by 0 bases and J by 4 bases, leaving 4 bases between them. Germline V lookup: CDR1 LGHNA, CDR2 YSLEER. The CDR3 is 13 amino acids. Here the CDR3 DNA reads TGCGCCAGCAGCCAAGATAACGGAAACACCATATATTTT. Amino acid sequence: CASSQDNGNTIYF.